This TCR beta chain appears in the sequencing data of a study of vaccination effects on CD4 cells after COVID-19. As for the study in general: Samples came from two convalescent patients 16 days and one week before vaccination.

Germline V gene lookup returns CDR1 LNHNV and CDR2 YYDKDF (reference sequence). Trimming shortened V by 0 bases and J by 0 bases, and 3 bases separated the two germline ends. This CDR3 spans 14 amino acids. The count of this clone is one. Its matching antigen is unknown. Prior to sequencing, the ViraFEST assay stimulated PBMC with viral peptide pools, which expanded the antigen-specific CD4+ T cells. The culture ran for about 11 days, and then CD4+ T cells were isolated. The infection with SARS-CoV-2 (confirmed by PCR) occurred in this person between March and December 2020. Peptides at about 10 ug/ml and IL-2 at about 9.3 IU/ml were added to more than 1.5 million PBMC per well. Overall study results and limits: Clones of infection and vaccine origin contracted markedly late after vaccination. Vaccine-induced new clones formed most post-vaccine spike-reactive clones in convalescents.

TCRdb keeps only in-frame clones here, not all; method: immunoSEQ multiplex PCR. The profile covers about 45,000 clones, with approximately 77% appearing a single time and 25% to 30% taken by the ten largest. This sequence was found in a human donor who had a prior SARS-CoV-2 infection. The V gene is TRBV15, the J gene TRBJ1-3; no firm D call. The starting material was CD4+ T cells from PBMCs cultured with a peptide pool, obtained before COVID-19 vaccination. The CDR3 DNA sequence: TGTGCCACCAGCAGAGACTACTCTGGAAACACCATATATTTT. Protein: CATSRDYSGNTIYF.